The 9 T cell receptor beta chains reported below all come from one sample, sequenced in a study of shared clonotypes between healthy human individuals. Some clones are missing from TCRdb's copy, which holds only in-frame ones; the method was immunoSEQ multiplex PCR. The data contain 640,000 or so clones, 60% to 80% of them singletons. Sequences were obtained from memory CD4+ T cells sorted from blood. Subset specified: CD45RA-negative fraction. The receptors were sampled from a woman between 25 and 40 years old in good health.

This chain uses TRBV28 with TRBJ1-2; 7 bases match TRBD1. V was clipped by 6 bases and J by 7 bases; unmatched bases: 8. This CDR3 has 13 amino acids. The germline gives CDR1 MDHEN, CDR2 SYDVKM. The CDR3 DNA sequence: TGTGCCAGCAGCAGGACAGGTCCGAGTGGCTACACCTTC. Translating gives CASSRTGPSGYTF.

V is TRBV28 and J is TRBJ2-5, with 7 bases fitting TRBD1. V trimming: 5 bases; J trimming: 3 bases; junction bases outside the gene matches: 6. The CDR3 is made up of 14 amino acids. Per the germline V gene, CDR1 is MDHEN and CDR2 is SYDVKM. This CDR3 reads CASSKNDREETQYF. The CDR3 DNA sequence: TGTGCCAGCAGTAAAAACGACAGGGAAGAGACCCAGTACTTC.

The chain employs TRBV19 and TRBJ1-5; maybe TRBD1 (6 bases). Trimming cost V 4 bases and J 7 bases, with 11 bases left between them. Germline V CDR1 and CDR2: LNHDA, SQIVND (reference sequence). The CDR3 consists of 13 residues. CDR3 sequence reads: CASSKQGEQPQHF. CDR3 DNA: TGTGCCAGTAGTAAACAGGGAGAACAGCCCCAGCATTTT.

The chain links TRBV7-6 to TRBJ1-1, with 7 bases identical to TRBD1. There are 16 residues in the CDR3. V lost 5 bases and J lost 1; bases outside the gene matches: 10. Per the germline V gene, CDR1 is SGHVS and CDR2 is FNYEAQ. Here the CDR3 reads CASSPRGQGRNTEAFF. The CDR3 nucleotides read TGTGCCAGCAGCCCTAGGGGGCAGGGGAGGAACACTGAAGCTTTCTTT.

This clone has only a few counts. The rearrangement uses TRBV5-4 and TRBJ2-2; 11 bases align to TRBD2. Germline V gene data show CDR1 as SGHNT and CDR2 as YYREEE (reference sequence). The junction had 3 bases not matched to a gene; V was cut back by 1 base and J by 1 base. The CDR3 covers 17 residues. In DNA form, the CDR3 reads TGTGCCAGCAGCTTGTTGCTAGCGGGAGGGAACACCGGGGAGCTGTTTTTT. It codes for CASSLLLAGGNTGELFF.

V and J are TRBV28 and TRBJ2-3; perhaps TRBD2 as D (5 bases). V dropped 5 bases and J dropped 6 bases, with 12 bases sitting between them. Germline V gene lookup returns CDR1 MDHEN and CDR2 SYDVKM. The CDR3 sequence is 13 residues long. CDR3 nucleotides: TGTGCCAGCAGTCCGGGGTTGTTGGATACGCAGTATTTT. This sequence encodes CASSPGLLDTQYF. The whole variable domain, filled in from reference TRBV28 and TRBJ2-3, reads DVKVTQSSRYLVKRTGEKVFLECVQDMDHENMFWYRQDPGLGLRLIYFSYDVKMKEKGDIPEGYSVSREKKERFSLILESASTNQTSMYLCASSPGLLDTQYFGPGTRLTVL.

Written as DNA, the CDR3 is TGTGCCAGTACCAGGGTTTTCAATCAGCCCCAGCATTTT. Its translation: CASTRVFNQPQHF. This chain joins TRBV19 and TRBJ1-5; D might be TRBD1 (5 bases). This CDR3 comprises 13 residues. Trimming took off 7 bases at V and 3 bases at J, with 10 bases between the two ends. Germline assignment: CDR1 LNHDA and CDR2 SQIVND (reference sequence).

The chain couples TRBV5-1 to TRBJ2-7; the D is unclear. V lost 1 base to trimming and J lost 6 bases, with 14 bases between them. Looked up from germline, CDR1 is SGHRS and CDR2 is YFSETQ. The CDR3 length is 14 residues. The CDR3: CASSLIPGAGEQYF. The DNA of the CDR3 is TGCGCCAGCAGCTTGATTCCCGGAGCCGGCGAGCAGTACTTC.

This rearrangement joins TRBV7-2 to TRBJ2-7; D remains ambiguous. Germline V CDR1 and CDR2: SGHTA, FQGNSA. With 1 base removed from V and 2 bases from J, the gap between germline ends came to 9 bases. CDR3 length equals 14 residues. The CDR3 here is CASSLVFGPYEQYF. CDR3 coding DNA: TGTGCCAGCAGCTTAGTTTTTGGTCCCTACGAGCAGTACTTC.